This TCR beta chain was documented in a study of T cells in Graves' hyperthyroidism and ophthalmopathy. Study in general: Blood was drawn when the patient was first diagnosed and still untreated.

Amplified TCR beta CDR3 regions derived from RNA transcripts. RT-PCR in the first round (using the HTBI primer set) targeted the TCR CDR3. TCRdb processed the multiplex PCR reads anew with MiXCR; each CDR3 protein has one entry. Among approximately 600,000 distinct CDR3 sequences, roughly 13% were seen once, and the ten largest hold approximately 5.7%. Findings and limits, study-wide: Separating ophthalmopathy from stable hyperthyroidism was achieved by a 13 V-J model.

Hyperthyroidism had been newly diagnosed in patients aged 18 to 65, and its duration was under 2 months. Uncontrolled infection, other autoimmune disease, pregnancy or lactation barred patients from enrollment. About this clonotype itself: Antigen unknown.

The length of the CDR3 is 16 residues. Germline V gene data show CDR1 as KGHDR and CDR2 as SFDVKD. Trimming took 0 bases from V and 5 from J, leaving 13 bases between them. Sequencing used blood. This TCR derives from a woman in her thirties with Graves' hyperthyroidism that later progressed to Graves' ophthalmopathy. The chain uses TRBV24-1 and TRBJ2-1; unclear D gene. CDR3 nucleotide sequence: TGTGCCACCAGTGATTTGAGGGAAGGGCCCGACAATGAGCAGTTCTTC. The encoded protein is CATSDLREGPDNEQFF.